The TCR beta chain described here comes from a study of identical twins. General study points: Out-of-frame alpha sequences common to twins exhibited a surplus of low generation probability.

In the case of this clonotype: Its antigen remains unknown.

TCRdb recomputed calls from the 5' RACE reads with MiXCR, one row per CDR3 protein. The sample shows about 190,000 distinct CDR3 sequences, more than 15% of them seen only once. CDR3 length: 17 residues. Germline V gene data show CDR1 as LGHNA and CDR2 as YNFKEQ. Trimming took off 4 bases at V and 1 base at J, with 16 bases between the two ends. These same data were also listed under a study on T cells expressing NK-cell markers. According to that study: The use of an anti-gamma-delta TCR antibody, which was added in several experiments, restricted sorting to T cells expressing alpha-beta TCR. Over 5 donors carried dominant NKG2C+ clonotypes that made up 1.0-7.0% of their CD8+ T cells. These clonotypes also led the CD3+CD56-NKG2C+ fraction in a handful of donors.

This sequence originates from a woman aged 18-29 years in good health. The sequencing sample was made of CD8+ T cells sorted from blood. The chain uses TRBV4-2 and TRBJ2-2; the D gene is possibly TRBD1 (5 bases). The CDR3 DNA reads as TGTGCCAGCAGCCCATCGCAAAGGGGATGGAACACCGGGGAGCTGTTTTTT. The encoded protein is CASSPSQRGWNTGELFF.